Sequencing of this TCR beta chain was carried out in a study of blood T cell repertoires in COVID-19. Study-level background: Sample material is recorded as cDNA or gDNA derived from T cells, B-cell-depleted T cells, or PBMCs.

Repertoires were generated with immunoSEQ multiplex PCR, while TCRdb's copy carries only in-frame clones and drops some. The profile shows 120,000 or so clones, 87% of them singletons. Trimming took 6 bases from V and 4 from J, leaving 15 bases between them. From germline, CDR1 is KGHSH and CDR2 LQKENI. The CDR3 sequence is 15 residues long. Sequenced input: peripheral blood. The source is a woman aged 55-69 years with acute or convalescent COVID-19. This chain joins TRBV18 and TRBJ2-2; weak D call: TRBD1 (5 bases). The CDR3 is CASSPIRTSTGELFF. The CDR3, as DNA: TGTGCCAGCTCGCCCATACGGACAAGCACCGGGGAGCTGTTTTTT.